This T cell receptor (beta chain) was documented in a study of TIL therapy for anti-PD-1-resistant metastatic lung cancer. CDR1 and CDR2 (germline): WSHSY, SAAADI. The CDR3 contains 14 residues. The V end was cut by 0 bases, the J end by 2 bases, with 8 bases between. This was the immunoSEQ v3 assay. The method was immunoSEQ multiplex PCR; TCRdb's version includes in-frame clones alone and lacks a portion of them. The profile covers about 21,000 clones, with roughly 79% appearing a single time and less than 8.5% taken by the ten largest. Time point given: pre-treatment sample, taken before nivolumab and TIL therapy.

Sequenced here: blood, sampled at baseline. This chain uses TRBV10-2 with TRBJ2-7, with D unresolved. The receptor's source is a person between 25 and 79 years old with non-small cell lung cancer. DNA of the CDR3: TGCGCCAGCAGTGAGTCGTCGGGTCCCTACGAGCAGTACTTC. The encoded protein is CASSESSGPYEQYF.